Listed below are T cell receptor beta chains from one sample, sequenced in a study of control samples from healthy donors and cancer patients. Sequencing was performed with immunoSEQ multiplex PCR; in TCRdb, only in-frame clones are kept and a portion is missing. The sample includes roughly 100,000 clones, approximately 90% of them seen just once. What was sequenced was PBMCs. The receptors originated from a man in his sixties with lung cancer. Each CDR3 is given with its conserved first and last residue. D genes are given only for firm matches. A row's size may be missing; if present it is once, few, many or a size class.

once,.,TRBV6-4,TRBJ2-1,TGTGCCAGCAGTGAAGGGCCCTACAATGAGCAGTTCTTC,CASSEGPYNEQFF
.,.,TRBV29-1,TRBJ2-7,TGCAGCGTTGGGGGGCTTCCAACCTACGAGCAGTACTTC,CSVGGLPTYEQYF
.,.,TRBV7-3,TRBJ2-2,TGTGCCAGCAGCTTAGTGGGGGGCTTGAACGGGGAGCTGTTTTTT,CASSLVGGLNGELFF
.,.,TRBV19,TRBJ1-1,TGTGCCAGTAGTATAACAGGGATGAACACTGAAGCTTTCTTT,CASSITGMNTEAFF
.,TRBD1,TRBV6-5,TRBJ1-2,TGTGCCAGCAGGCTTCAGGGGGGTAACTATGGCTACACCTTC,CASRLQGGNYGYTF
.,.,TRBV5-1,TRBJ1-5,TGCGCCAGCAGCTTGGACAGCAATCAGCCCCAGCATTTT,CASSLDSNQPQHF
.,.,TRBV20-1,TRBJ1-4,TGCAGTGTAGGGACAATCGAAAAACTGTTTTTT,CSVGTIEKLFF
.,TRBD1,TRBV7-9,TRBJ2-5,TGTGCCAGCAGCCCTACAGGGGTAGAGACCCAGTACTTC,CASSPTGVETQYF
.,TRBD1,TRBV24-1,TRBJ2-5,TGTGCCACCAGTGATTATAACAGGGGAGAGACCCAGTACTTC,CATSDYNRGETQYF
once,.,TRBV6-2/TRBV6-3,TRBJ1-2,TGTGCCAGCAGCACACGATCCGGACAGTCTAACTATGGCTACACCTTC,CASSTRSGQSNYGYTF
.,.,TRBV9,TRBJ2-3,TGTGCCAGCAGCTTTCCAGGGAGTTCTAGCACAGATACGCAGTATTTT,CASSFPGSSSTDTQYF
once,.,TRBV3-1/TRBV3-2,TRBJ1-6,TGTGCCAGCAGCCAAGTAGGGGACTCCTATAATTCACCCCTCCACTTT,CASSQVGDSYNSPLHF
few,.,TRBV20-1,TRBJ1-2,TGCAGTGCTAGTCCAGCCAGCTATGGCTACACCTTC,CSASPASYGYTF
.,.,TRBV12-3/TRBV12-4,TRBJ1-1,TGTGCCAGCAGCCCCCCGGCGGGGGTTTATGCTTTCTTT,CASSPPAGVYAFF
.,.,TRBV9,TRBJ1-2,TGTGCCAGCAGCGAGCCCGCATCTGGTGACTATGGCTACACCTTC,CASSEPASGDYGYTF
.,.,TRBV3-1/TRBV3-2,TRBJ1-1,TGTGCCAGCAGCCAGAGGGGTTTCGACACTGAAGCTTTCTTT,CASSQRGFDTEAFF
.,.,TRBV9,TRBJ1-2,TGTGCCAGCAGCGTTTTGAGCGGATGGGGCTACACCTTC,CASSVLSGWGYTF
.,TRBD2,TRBV15,TRBJ2-5,TGTGCCACCAGCAGAGATTCGGGAGGGGGCCAAGAGACCCAGTACTTC,CATSRDSGGGQETQYF
.,.,TRBV7-3,TRBJ2-2,TGTGCCAGCAGCTTTCCCGGGACATCTAAAAACACCGGGGAGCTGTTTTTT,CASSFPGTSKNTGELFF
once,.,TRBV7-9,TRBJ2-1,TGTGCCAGCAGCTTACAGGGATTGTACAATGAGCAGTTCTTC,CASSLQGLYNEQFF
.,.,TRBV12-3/TRBV12-4,TRBJ1-2,TGTGCCCGCAGTTGCGGGGGGGCGGGCTACACCTTC,CARSCGGAGYTF
.,.,TRBV24-1,TRBJ1-2,TGTGCCACTAAGGGTCCCGGGATAGAGGGCTACACCTTC,CATKGPGIEGYTF
few,.,TRBV6-4,TRBJ1-5,TGTGCCAGCAGGGCCCAGGACCATCAGCCCCAGCATTTT,CASRAQDHQPQHF
once,.,TRBV11-2,TRBJ2-7,TGTGCCAGCAGCCCCGGGTGGGGGACTTCCTCCTACGAGCAGTACTTC,CASSPGWGTSSYEQYF
few,.,TRBV5-1,TRBJ2-2,TGCGCCAGCAGCTTGGCGGTGAACACCGGGGAGCTGTTTTTT,CASSLAVNTGELFF
.,.,TRBV6-1,TRBJ1-3,TGTGCCAGCAGTGAAAGGGGGTACTCTGGAAACACCATATATTTT,CASSERGYSGNTIYF
.,.,TRBV4-1,TRBJ1-1,TGCGCCAGCAGCCAAGTAACGCAGGGTGGGACTGAAGCTTTCTTT,CASSQVTQGGTEAFF
.,.,TRBV7-9,TRBJ2-2,TGTGCCAGCAGCTTCAGCAGGGGTGCGAACACCGGGGAGCTGTTTTTT,CASSFSRGANTGELFF
.,.,TRBV18,TRBJ2-3,TGTGCCAGCTCACCAGGGGGTATGTTATCAGATACGCAGTATTTT,CASSPGGMLSDTQYF
.,TRBD1,TRBV3-1/TRBV3-2,TRBJ1-2,TGTGCCAGCAGCCTACCAGGGGGGCCGGGGAAAGGTGGCTACACCTTC,CASSLPGGPGKGGYTF
.,.,TRBV6-6,TRBJ2-3,TGTGCCAGCCAGGGATCGACCACAGATACGCAGTATTTT,CASQGSTTDTQYF
.,TRBD1,TRBV24-1,TRBJ2-1,TGTGCCACCAGTAGACAGGGGGCATACAATGAGCAGTTCTTC,CATSRQGAYNEQFF
.,TRBD1,TRBV5-1,TRBJ1-2,TGCGCCAGCAGCCCAGCATCACAGGGGTATGGCTACACCTTC,CASSPASQGYGYTF
.,.,TRBV7-8,TRBJ1-1,TGTGCCACGGCGACACAGGGTCTACCTGAAGCTTTCTTT,CATATQGLPEAFF
.,.,TRBV7-8,TRBJ2-3,TGTGCCAGCAGCTTACTTGGCACAGATACGCAGTATTTT,CASSLLGTDTQYF
once,.,TRBV3-1/TRBV3-2,TRBJ1-5,TGTGCCAGCAGCCAAGCTGGCAGTCATCAGCCCCAGCATTTT,CASSQAGSHQPQHF
.,.,TRBV7-3,TRBJ2-3,TGTGCCAGCAGCTCCGTGGGGGGCACAGATACGCAGTATTTT,CASSSVGGTDTQYF
once,.,TRBV21-1,TRBJ1-4,TGTGCCAGCAGCGCAGAACAGGGACGGAGAGAAAAACTGTTTTTT,CASSAEQGRREKLFF
.,.,TRBV9,TRBJ2-5,TGTGCCAGCAGCGTAGCCAAAAGGGGGTATGAAGAGACCCAGTACTTC,CASSVAKRGYEETQYF
once,.,TRBV30,TRBJ1-2,TGTGCCTGGAGTGTAACGAGTAGCTACACCTTC,CAWSVTSSYTF
.,.,TRBV6-5,TRBJ1-2,TGTGCCAGCACCCAGACCAGGAACTATGGCTACACCTTC,CASTQTRNYGYTF